This is a list of T cell receptor beta chains from one sample in a study of cytomegalovirus exposure and HLA in healthy donors. Measured with immunoSEQ multiplex PCR; TCRdb has only the in-frame clones, and not every one. The data hold approximately 180,000 clones, with roughly 13% observed a single time. Sequenced: PBMCs. The receptors were gathered from a man aged 50 or older in good health and CMV-seropositive. CDR3s include the opening cysteine and the closing phenylalanine or tryptophan. The D gene is left open where the match is weak. A row's size may be missing; if present it is once, few, many or a size class.

CDR3aa,CDR3nt,v_gene,len,abundance,d_gene,j_gene
CASRRGQGKGYTF,TGTGCCAGCAGGCGCGGACAGGGAAAAGGCTACACCTTC,TRBV6-5,13,few,TRBD1,TRBJ1-2
CASGQQGYEQYF,TGTGCCAGTGGACAGCAGGGATACGAGCAGTACTTC,TRBV19,12,few,.,TRBJ2-7
CASSFGKSNQPQHF,TGTGCCAGCAGCTTTGGCAAGAGCAATCAGCCCCAGCATTTT,TRBV7-9,14,.,.,TRBJ1-5
CAWSRQPEAFF,TGTGCCTGGAGTAGACAACCTGAAGCTTTCTTT,TRBV30,11,few,.,TRBJ1-1
CASSSHLLDGDEQFF,TGTGCCAGCAGCTCCCACCTCCTAGACGGGGATGAGCAGTTCTTC,TRBV5-4,15,few,.,TRBJ2-1
CASSQDGAGDYEQYF,TGTGCCAGCAGCCAAGATGGGGCAGGGGACTACGAGCAGTACTTC,TRBV4-2,15,.,.,TRBJ2-7
CASISGRTDTQYF,TGTGCCAGCATTAGCGGACGCACAGATACGCAGTATTTT,TRBV28,13,.,.,TRBJ2-3
CASSVGAGRATGELFF,TGTGCCAGCAGCGTAGGAGCGGGACGGGCAACCGGGGAGCTGTTTTTT,TRBV9,16,few,TRBD2,TRBJ2-2
CASSVEQGPNYEQYF,TGTGCCAGCAGCGTAGAGCAGGGGCCAAACTACGAGCAGTACTTC,TRBV9,15,few,.,TRBJ2-7
CASSSGGAGSEKLFF,TGTGCCAGCAGTTCGGGGGGCGCGGGGAGTGAAAAACTGTTTTTT,TRBV28,15,.,.,TRBJ1-4
CASSQRQDNYNEQFF,TGTGCCAGCAGCCAACGACAGGACAACTACAATGAGCAGTTCTTC,TRBV7-2,15,few,.,TRBJ2-1
CASSPQTGGNAGELFF,TGCGCCAGCAGCCCCCAGACAGGGGGTAACGCCGGGGAGCTGTTTTTT,TRBV5-1,16,few,TRBD1,TRBJ2-2
CASSYRSPNNEQFF,TGTGCCAGCAGTTACAGGAGCCCCAACAATGAGCAGTTCTTC,TRBV6-5,14,few,.,TRBJ2-1
CAWSVTGGVTEAFF,TGTGCCTGGAGTGTAACGGGGGGGGTCACTGAAGCTTTCTTT,TRBV30,14,.,.,TRBJ1-1
CASTRGAEEGYTF,TGTGCCAGCACTCGGGGGGCGGAGGAAGGCTACACCTTC,TRBV9,13,few,.,TRBJ1-2
CASREDINSPLHF,TGTGCCAGCAGAGAGGACATTAATTCACCCCTCCACTTT,TRBV2,13,.,.,TRBJ1-6
CASSFSGRGAEAFF,TGTGCCAGCAGTTTCTCGGGGCGCGGGGCGGAAGCTTTCTTT,TRBV28,14,few,.,TRBJ1-1
CASSPSGAEDDEKLFF,TGTGCCAGCAGCCCCTCGGGTGCGGAAGATGATGAAAAACTGTTTTTT,TRBV7-8,16,.,.,TRBJ1-4
CASSVATGTGELFF,TGTGCCAGCAGCGTAGCTACCGGCACCGGGGAGCTGTTTTTT,TRBV9,14,.,.,TRBJ2-2
CASSESARDNTDTQYF,TGCGCCAGCAGTGAGTCAGCGAGAGATAACACAGATACGCAGTATTTT,TRBV10-1,16,.,.,TRBJ2-3
CVSSPGTAPFGDTEAFF,TGTGTCAGCAGCCCGGGGACAGCCCCCTTTGGAGACACTGAAGCTTTCTTT,TRBV7-2,17,few,TRBD1,TRBJ1-1
CASSLRTSGVETQYF,TGTGCCAGCAGCTTGCGGACTAGCGGGGTGGAGACCCAGTACTTC,TRBV7-7,15,few,TRBD2,TRBJ2-5
CAWSGRGREQYF,TGTGCCTGGAGTGGAAGGGGTAGGGAGCAGTACTTC,TRBV30,12,.,.,TRBJ2-7
CAISEPGMEDGANVLTF,TGTGCCATCAGTGAGCCGGGGATGGAGGATGGGGCCAACGTCCTGACTTTC,TRBV10-3,17,few,.,TRBJ2-6
CASSLPGIEKLFF,TGTGCCAGCAGTCTCCCCGGGATAGAAAAACTGTTTTTT,TRBV11-2,13,.,.,TRBJ1-4
CASSSDPGSPYEQYF,TGTGCCAGCAGCTCCGACCCGGGATCCCCCTACGAGCAGTACTTC,TRBV5-5,15,.,.,TRBJ2-7
CASGETQGTEAFF,TGTGCCAGCGGCGAGACGCAGGGGACTGAAGCTTTCTTT,TRBV6-5,13,.,.,TRBJ1-1
CASSLGGGETQYF,TGCGCCAGCAGCTTGGGGGGGGGAGAGACCCAGTACTTC,TRBV5-1,13,.,TRBD2,TRBJ2-5
CAIRDSSNTEAFF,TGTGCCATCAGGGACAGCTCGAACACTGAAGCTTTCTTT,TRBV10-3,13,.,.,TRBJ1-1
CASSLVEHSSTDTQYF,TGTGCCAGCAGCTTGGTGGAGCACTCTAGCACAGATACGCAGTATTTT,TRBV5-8,16,.,.,TRBJ2-3
CASSIENMNTEAFF,TGTGCCAGTAGTATTGAAAACATGAACACTGAAGCTTTCTTT,TRBV19,14,few,.,TRBJ1-1
CASSARRDRGRIVYGYTF,TGTGCCAGCAGCGCGCGCCGGGACAGGGGGCGCATTGTCTATGGCTACACCTTC,TRBV21-1,18,.,.,TRBJ1-2
CASSTPGLPQETQYF,TGTGCCAGTAGTACGCCGGGACTACCACAAGAGACCCAGTACTTC,TRBV19,15,.,TRBD2,TRBJ2-5
CASSEWAAFYNSPLHF,TGTGCCAGCAGTGAGTGGGCAGCCTTCTATAATTCACCCCTCCACTTT,TRBV6-1,16,few,.,TRBJ1-6
CASSSQKGQPYNSPLHF,TGCGCCAGCAGTTCCCAAAAGGGACAACCTTATAATTCACCCCTCCACTTT,TRBV10-1,17,few,.,TRBJ1-6
CASSGGGRIRTDTQYF,TGCGCCAGCAGCGGCGGCGGGAGGATTCGCACAGATACGCAGTATTTT,TRBV5-1,16,few,TRBD2,TRBJ2-3
CASSQGISDGGGYTF,TGCGCCAGCAGCCAAGGAATCTCGGATGGAGGTGGCTACACCTTC,TRBV4-3,15,.,.,TRBJ1-2
CASLGEIYGYTF,TGTGCCTCTTTAGGAGAGATCTATGGCTACACCTTC,TRBV2,12,.,.,TRBJ1-2
CSVEEWGQGAGEQFF,TGCAGCGTTGAAGAGTGGGGACAGGGGGCCGGTGAGCAGTTCTTC,TRBV29-1,15,few,TRBD1,TRBJ2-1
CASTNRGSNTGELFF,TGTGCCAGCACCAACAGGGGAAGTAACACCGGGGAGCTGTTTTTT,TRBV28,15,few,TRBD1,TRBJ2-2
CASSQGGRAMYEKLFF,TGCGCCAGCAGCCAGGGAGGGCGAGCTATGTATGAAAAACTGTTTTTT,TRBV4-3,16,few,.,TRBJ1-4
CASSEGGPTGFYGYPF,TGTGCCAGCAGCGAGGGAGGACCGACAGGGTTCTATGGCTACCCCTTC,TRBV9,16,.,TRBD1,TRBJ1-2
CASSRDIGPTSNQPQHF,TGTGCCAGCAGCCGGGACATAGGCCCTACGAGCAATCAGCCCCAGCATTTT,TRBV7-2,17,.,.,TRBJ1-5
CASSQQGQGALSGNTIYF,TGTGCCAGCAGCCAGCAGGGACAGGGGGCTTTATCTGGAAACACCATATATTTT,TRBV4-2,18,.,TRBD1,TRBJ1-3
CASSRTGSYGGYTF,TGTGCCAGCAGCCGGACAGGGAGTTATGGTGGCTACACCTTC,TRBV11-3,14,few,TRBD1,TRBJ1-2
CASSVGQGVGTDTQYF,TGTGCCAGCAGTGTGGGACAGGGGGTCGGCACAGATACGCAGTATTTT,TRBV2,16,.,TRBD1,TRBJ2-3
CASSSQGERGGEQFF,TGTGCCAGCAGTTCCCAGGGGGAAAGAGGGGGTGAGCAGTTCTTC,TRBV6-5,15,few,TRBD1,TRBJ2-1
CASSLDSHQETQYF,TGTGCCAGCAGCTTAGACAGTCATCAAGAGACCCAGTACTTC,TRBV11-3,14,few,.,TRBJ2-5
CASSRRDPGNTIYF,TGTGCCAGCAGCAGACGGGATCCTGGAAACACCATATATTTT,TRBV21-1,14,.,.,TRBJ1-3
CASSEVGQGYEQYF,TGTGCCAGCAGTGAAGTGGGACAGGGCTACGAGCAGTACTTC,TRBV28,14,once,TRBD1,TRBJ2-7
CATSREQKTAYNYGYTF,TGTGCCACCAGCAGAGAACAAAAGACAGCATATAACTATGGCTACACCTTC,TRBV15,17,few,.,TRBJ1-2
CASRPGQSPIHGYTF,TGTGCCAGTAGACCGGGACAGAGCCCGATCCATGGCTACACCTTC,TRBV19,15,few,TRBD1,TRBJ1-2